The T cell receptor (beta chain) under discussion was sequenced for a study of regulatory T cells in long-lasting Graves disease. Study-level results: Persistent disease was characterized by preferential usage of TRBV28, TRBJ1-2 and TRBJ2-5. TCR diversity was lower in persistent Graves' patients (versus newly diagnosed ones).

Time point defined: persistent/refractory GD, antithyroid drugs over 5 years with positive TRAb. PBMC-derived RNA was used for the TCR library. The CDR3 is 15 amino acids. The V and J ends lost 7 bases and 4 bases respectively, with 19 bases between them. From germline, CDR1 is LNHDA and CDR2 SQIVND (reference sequence). A word on this clonotype: Its specificity is not known.

To make TCR beta libraries, researchers used iRepertoire HTBI primers and Arm-PCR of CDR3 regions. The authors' processing: The samples yielded about 63 TRBV and more than twelve TRBJ segments. TCRdb re-called the multiplex PCR reads with MiXCR, one entry per CDR3 protein. TCRdb's processing, not the authors' own work, is the source of the V and J calls. The sample shows hundreds of thousands of distinct CDR3 sequences, roughly 21% of them seen only once. The receptor's source is a female donor with Graves disease. V usage is TRBV19 and J usage is TRBJ1-2; weak D call: TRBD1 (6 bases). The input for sequencing was peripheral blood mononuclear cells (PBMCs), taken when the disease was refractory, from a patient treated with antithyroid drugs. CDR3 residues: CASNRQATSGYGYTF. CDR3 bases: TGTGCCAGTAATCGACAGGCCACGTCTGGCTATGGCTACACCTTC.